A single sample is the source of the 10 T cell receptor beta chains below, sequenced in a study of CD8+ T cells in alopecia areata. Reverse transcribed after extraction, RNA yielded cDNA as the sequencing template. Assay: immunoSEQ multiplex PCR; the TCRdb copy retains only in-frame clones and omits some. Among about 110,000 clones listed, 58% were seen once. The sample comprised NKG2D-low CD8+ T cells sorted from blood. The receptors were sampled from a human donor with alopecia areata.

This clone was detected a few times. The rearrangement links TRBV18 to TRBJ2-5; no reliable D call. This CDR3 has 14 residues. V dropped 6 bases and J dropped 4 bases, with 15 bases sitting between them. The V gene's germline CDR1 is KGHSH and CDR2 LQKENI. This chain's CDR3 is CASSRDTKGETQYF. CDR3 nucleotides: TGTGCCAGCTCTCGCGATACCAAGGGAGAGACCCAGTACTTC. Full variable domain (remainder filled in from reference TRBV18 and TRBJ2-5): NAGVMQNPRHLVRRRGQEARLRCSPMKGHSHVYWYRQLPEEGLKFMVYLQKENIIDESGMPKERFSAEFPKEGPSILRIQQVVRGDSAAYFCASSRDTKGETQYFGPGTRLLVL.

The CDR3, as DNA: TGTGCCAGTCAACAGGGAGGCAATCAGCCCCAGCATTTT. Its protein is CASQQGGNQPQHF. The chain couples TRBV19 to TRBJ1-5, with D perhaps matching TRBD1 (6 bases). Germline CDR1 reads LNHDA; CDR2 reads SQIVND (reference sequence). This CDR3 comprises 13 residues. The ends were cut back, 8 bases at V and 2 bases at J, with 10 bases in the middle.

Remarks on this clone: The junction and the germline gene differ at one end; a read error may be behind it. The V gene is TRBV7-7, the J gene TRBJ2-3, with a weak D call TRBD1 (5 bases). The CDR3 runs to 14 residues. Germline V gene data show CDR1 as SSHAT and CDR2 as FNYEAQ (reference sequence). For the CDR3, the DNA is TGTGCTAGCAGCCCAGGGCAACCCACAGATACGCAGTATTTT. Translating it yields CASSPGQPTDTQYF.

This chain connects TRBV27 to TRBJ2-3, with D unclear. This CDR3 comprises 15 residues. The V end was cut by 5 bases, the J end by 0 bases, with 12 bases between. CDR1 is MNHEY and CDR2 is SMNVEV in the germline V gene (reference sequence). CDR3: CASSKRKSSTDTQYF. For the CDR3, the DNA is TGTGCCAGCAGTAAAAGGAAGTCTAGCACAGATACGCAGTATTTT.

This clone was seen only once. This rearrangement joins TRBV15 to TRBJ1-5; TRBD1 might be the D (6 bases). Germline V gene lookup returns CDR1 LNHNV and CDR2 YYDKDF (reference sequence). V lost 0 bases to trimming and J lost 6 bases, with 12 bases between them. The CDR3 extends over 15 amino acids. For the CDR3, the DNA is TGTGCCACCAGCAGAGATCGGGGGGCCGCTCAGCCCCAGCATTTT. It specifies CATSRDRGAAQPQHF.

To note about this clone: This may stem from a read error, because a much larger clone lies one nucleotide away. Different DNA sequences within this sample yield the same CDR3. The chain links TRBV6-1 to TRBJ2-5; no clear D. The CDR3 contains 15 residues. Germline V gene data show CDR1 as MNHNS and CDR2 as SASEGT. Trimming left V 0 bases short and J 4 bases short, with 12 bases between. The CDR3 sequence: CASSEAPVEGETQYF. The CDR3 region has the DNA TGTGCCAGCAGTGAAGCGCCAGTTGAAGGAGAGACCCAGTACTTC.

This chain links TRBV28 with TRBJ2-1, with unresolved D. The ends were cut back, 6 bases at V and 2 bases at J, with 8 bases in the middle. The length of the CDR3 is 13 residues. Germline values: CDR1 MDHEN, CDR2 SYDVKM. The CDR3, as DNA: TGTGCCAGCAGCCTCGGTACCTACAATGAGCAGTTCTTC. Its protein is CASSLGTYNEQFF.

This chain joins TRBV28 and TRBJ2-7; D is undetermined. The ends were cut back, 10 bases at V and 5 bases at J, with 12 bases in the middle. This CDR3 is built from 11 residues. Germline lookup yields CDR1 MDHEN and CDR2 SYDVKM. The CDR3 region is CATLLDDEQYF. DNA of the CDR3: TGTGCCACCCTGCTAGATGACGAGCAGTACTTC.

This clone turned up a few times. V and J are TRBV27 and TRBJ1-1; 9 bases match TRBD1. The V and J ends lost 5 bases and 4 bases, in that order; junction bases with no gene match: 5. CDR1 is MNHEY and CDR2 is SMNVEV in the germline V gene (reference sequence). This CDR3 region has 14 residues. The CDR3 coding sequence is TGTGCCAGCAGTGTGGGACAGGGCAGCACTGAAGCTTTCTTT. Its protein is CASSVGQGSTEAFF.

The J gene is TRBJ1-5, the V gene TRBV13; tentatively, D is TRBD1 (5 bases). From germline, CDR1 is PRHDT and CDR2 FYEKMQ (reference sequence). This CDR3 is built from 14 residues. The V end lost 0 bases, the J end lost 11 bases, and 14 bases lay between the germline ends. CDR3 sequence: CASSLGGQGTAQHF. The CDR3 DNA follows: TGTGCCAGCAGCTTAGGGGGGCAGGGCACGGCCCAGCATTTT.